The 32 T cell receptor beta chains given below trace back to one sample, sequenced in a study of cytomegalovirus exposure and HLA in healthy donors. The table came from immunoSEQ multiplex PCR; TCRdb's copy has only in-frame clones and leaves some out. Of 200,000 to 250,000 clones listed, roughly 84% were seen once; the top ten hold roughly 2%. The sequencing sample was made of PBMCs. These receptors all come from a woman between 18 and 29 years old in good health and CMV-seropositive.

The chain has TRBV7-8 and TRBJ1-1; perhaps TRBD1 as D (5 bases). Germline assignment: CDR1 SGHVS and CDR2 FQNEAQ. The CDR3 is 16 residues long. V lost 5 bases and J lost 0, with 16 bases in between. CDR3 nucleotides: TGTGCCAGCAGCGGGCGTACAGGTGACATGAACACTGAAGCTTTCTTT. As protein: CASSGRTGDMNTEAFF.

The chain has TRBV7-9 and TRBJ2-7, with 10 bases that match TRBD2. The ends lost 5 bases at V and 3 bases at J; junction bases unmatched: 16. This CDR3 has 18 amino acids. From germline, CDR1 is SEHNR and CDR2 FQNEAQ (reference sequence). The DNA of the CDR3 is TGTGCCAGCAGCCCCAGGGGTTCCCGAGCGGGAGGGAACTACGAGCAGTACTTC. Translated: CASSPRGSRAGGNYEQYF.

This chain connects TRBV10-3 to TRBJ1-2; the match to TRBD1 covers 7 bases. The CDR3 spans 13 residues. The J segment lost 2 bases and the V segment lost 7 bases, leaving 4 bases of the junction unmatched. Germline CDR1 is ENHRY and CDR2 is SYGVKD. The CDR3 DNA sequence: TGTGCCATCAACGAGGGACAGAACTATGGCTACACCTTC. As protein: CAINEGQNYGYTF.

The rearrangement links TRBV15 to TRBJ2-2; D is ambiguous. The CDR3 has 11 amino acids. The germline V gene encodes CDR1 LNHNV and CDR2 YYDKDF (reference sequence). V lost 5 bases and J 8 bases, leaving 6 bases between the germline ends. The DNA for the CDR3 is TGTGCCACCAGCCCCGGGGGGGAGCTGTTTTTT. Its protein product is CATSPGGELFF.

This sequence joins TRBV30 and TRBJ2-5; D gene uncertain. Looked up from germline, CDR1 is GTSNPN and CDR2 is SVGIG (reference sequence). The V gene lost 2 bases and the J gene lost 1 base, with 8 bases spanning the gap. The length of the CDR3 is 13 residues. The CDR3 DNA sequence: TGTGCCTGGAGTCCTCAGGCCCAAGAGACCCAGTACTTC. It is translated as CAWSPQAQETQYF.

This clone came up a few times. The chain uses TRBV7-9 and TRBJ1-1, with a weak D call TRBD1 (5 bases). From germline, CDR1 is SEHNR and CDR2 FQNEAQ (reference sequence). Between the trimmed V and J ends, which lost 5 bases and 5 bases, there was a span of 9 bases. This CDR3 is built from 12 residues. CDR3 sequence (DNA): TGTGCCAGCAGCCCAGGGATGACTGAAGCTTTCTTT. It encodes CASSPGMTEAFF.

This rearrangement joins TRBV9 to TRBJ1-2, with D hard to call. The germline gives CDR1 SGDLS, CDR2 YYNGEE. The CDR3 totals 15 residues. V dropped 0 bases and J dropped 7 bases, with 16 bases sitting between them. CDR3 residues: CASSVEDSQRSGYTF. CDR3 in DNA: TGTGCCAGCAGCGTAGAGGACTCCCAGAGGAGTGGCTACACCTTC.

The rearrangement uses TRBV5-4 and TRBJ2-7, with TRBD2 matching over 14 bases. The CDR3 spans 16 residues. The ends lost 4 bases at V and 5 bases at J; junction bases unmatched: 8. CDR1 is SGHNT, CDR2 YYREEE, per germline (reference sequence). CDR3 nucleotides: TGTGCCAGCAGCGGGGGACTAGCGGGAGTTTCCCACGAGCAGTACTTC. It codes for CASSGGLAGVSHEQYF. The whole variable domain, remainder taken from reference TRBV5-4 and TRBJ2-7, is ETGVTQSPTHLIKTRGQQVTLRCSSQSGHNTVSWYQQALGQGPQFIFQYYREEENGRGNFPPRFSGLQFPNYSSELNVNALELDDSALYLCASSGGLAGVSHEQYFGPGTRLTVT.

The CDR3 sequence: CAISPSGGFTGELFF. The CDR3 nucleotides read TGTGCCATCAGCCCAAGCGGGGGGTTTACCGGGGAGCTGTTTTTT. The chain recombines TRBV10-3 with TRBJ2-2, with TRBD2 matching 9 bases. Germline CDR1 and CDR2: ENHRY and SYGVKD. The CDR3 totals 15 residues. The J segment lost 5 bases and the V segment lost 6 bases, leaving 7 bases of the junction unmatched.

This clone was recorded once. The chain combines TRBV6-5 with TRBJ2-4, with 9 bases aligning to TRBD2. Germline V gene lookup returns CDR1 MNHEY and CDR2 SVGAGI. V lost 4 bases, J lost 6 bases, and 4 bases stayed unmatched. The length of the CDR3 is 14 residues. CDR3 DNA: TGTGCCAGCAGTTTTGGGCGGGAGGGAAACATTCAGTACTTC. As protein: CASSFGREGNIQYF.

The chain is built from TRBV5-6 and TRBJ1-5; D remains unclear. CDR3 length equals 14 residues. Trimming left V 4 bases short and J 0 bases short, with 8 bases between. The germline V gene encodes CDR1 SGHDT and CDR2 YYEEEE. CDR3 in amino acids: CASSTSYSNQPQHF. CDR3 coding DNA: TGTGCCAGCAGCACTAGTTATAGCAATCAGCCCCAGCATTTT.

V usage is TRBV29-1 and J usage is TRBJ1-1; no firm D call. The CDR3 extends over 14 amino acids. Germline CDR1 reads SQVTM; CDR2 reads ANQGSEA. The ends were cut back, 4 bases at V and 4 bases at J, with 16 bases in the middle. The chain's CDR3 is CSVGFALRGTEAFF. The DNA of the CDR3 is TGCAGCGTTGGTTTTGCCCTTCGGGGCACTGAAGCTTTCTTT.

V usage is TRBV4-1 and J usage is TRBJ1-2; TRBD1 might be the D (6 bases). The V and J ends lost 1 base and 3 bases respectively, with 6 bases between them. Germline lookup yields CDR1 MGHRA and CDR2 YSYEKL. The CDR3 contains 13 residues. The CDR3 coding sequence is TGCGCCAGCAGCCAAGGACAGGACTATGGCTACACCTTC. It is translated as CASSQGQDYGYTF.

The chain is built from TRBV13 and TRBJ1-1; TRBD1 agrees at 9 bases. The CDR3 is 16 amino acids. Germline loops: CDR1 PRHDT, CDR2 FYEKMQ (reference sequence). The trim removed 4 bases at V and 1 base at J, leaving 7 bases unmatched. CDR3 in amino acids: CASSSDPTGGNTEAFF. CDR3 bases: TGTGCCAGCAGCTCGGACCCGACAGGGGGGAACACTGAAGCTTTCTTT.

This clone has a single count. This chain joins TRBV19 and TRBJ2-1, with a possible D match to TRBD2 (5 bases). Per the germline V gene, CDR1 is LNHDA and CDR2 is SQIVND (reference sequence). The ends were cut back, 5 bases at V and 4 bases at J, with 12 bases in the middle. There are 14 residues in the CDR3. CDR3 bases: TGTGCCAGTAGTCCCCCTGCGGGTTACAATGAGCAGTTCTTC. It translates to CASSPPAGYNEQFF.

CDR3: CASSWDRGYEQYF. The CDR3 DNA sequence: TGTGCCAGCAGTTGGGACAGGGGCTACGAGCAGTACTTC. The chain has TRBV13 and TRBJ2-7; TRBD1 aligns across 10 bases. Germline V gene sequence: CDR1 PRHDT, CDR2 FYEKMQ (reference sequence). The CDR3 extends over 13 amino acids. Trimming took 6 bases from V and 3 from J; bases not matched to a gene: 2. The entire variable domain, with the rest obtained from reference TRBV13 and TRBJ2-7, is as follows: AAGVIQSPRHLIKEKRETATLKCYPIPRHDTVYWYQQGPGQDPQFLISFYEKMQSDKGSIPDRFSAQQFSDYHSELNMSSLELGDSALYFCASSWDRGYEQYFGPGTRLTVT.

The chain is built from TRBV28 and TRBJ1-5; D remains ambiguous. CDR1 is MDHEN and CDR2 is SYDVKM in the germline V gene. The CDR3 runs to 14 residues. Trimming left V 5 bases short and J 2 bases short, with 10 bases between. The CDR3 nucleotides are TGTGCCAGCAGTCCACGACGGGGCAATCAGCCCCAGCATTTT. Its translation: CASSPRRGNQPQHF.

The chain recombines TRBV13 with TRBJ2-2; 10 nucleotides align to TRBD2. The ends lost 3 bases at V and 6 bases at J; junction bases unmatched: 10. The germline V gene encodes CDR1 PRHDT and CDR2 FYEKMQ (reference sequence). The CDR3 contains 17 residues. In DNA, the CDR3 is TGTGCCAGCAGCTTGTGGGGCCTAGCGGGAGTCGCCGGGGAGCTGTTTTTT. It encodes CASSLWGLAGVAGELFF.

The gene calls are TRBV6-4 and TRBJ1-5; D is uncertain. V dropped 7 bases and J dropped 5 bases, with 9 bases sitting between them. Germline CDR1 MRHNA, CDR2 SNTAGT. The CDR3 has 12 amino acids. CDR3 residues: CASKNPDQPQHF. The CDR3 nucleotides are TGTGCCAGCAAGAACCCGGATCAGCCCCAGCATTTT.

This clone was recorded once. The chain recombines TRBV6-1 with TRBJ1-4; no clear D. The CDR3 consists of 16 residues. The germline V gene encodes CDR1 MNHNS and CDR2 SASEGT. Trimming stripped 3 bases from V and 0 bases from J, with 11 bases between. CDR3 sequence reads: CASSDWGAATNEKLFF. The CDR3 DNA sequence: TGTGCCAGCAGTGACTGGGGAGCTGCAACTAATGAAAAACTGTTTTTT.

The rearrangement links TRBV19 to TRBJ2-7; TRBD1 agrees at 7 bases. The CDR3 contains 11 residues. The germline V gene has CDR1 LNHDA and CDR2 SQIVND (reference sequence). The CDR3 here is CATRGFDEQYF. CDR3 DNA: TGTGCTACCAGGGGGTTCGACGAGCAGTACTTC.

The rearrangement uses TRBV4-1 and TRBJ1-4; D is unclear. The CDR3 has 15 amino acids. CDR1 is MGHRA, CDR2 YSYEKL, per germline. V was clipped by 1 base and J by 8 bases, with 14 bases between them. DNA for the CDR3: TGCGCCAGCAGCCAAGCCCGGGTGCCGGGGGAAAAACTGTTTTTT. The encoded protein is CASSQARVPGEKLFF.

The J gene is TRBJ2-7, the V gene TRBV2; D may be TRBD1 (5 bases). Germline loops: CDR1 SNHLY, CDR2 FYNNEI. V was shortened by 1 base and J by 0 bases, with 7 bases between the two germline ends. The CDR3 covers 14 residues. The CDR3 loop reads CASSEDRISYEQYF. The CDR3, as DNA: TGTGCCAGCAGTGAAGACAGGATCTCCTACGAGCAGTACTTC.

CDR3 nucleotides: TGTGCCAGCAGGCAGGATCTAGCGGGAGGGAGGCATGAGCAGTTCTTC. It yields the protein CASRQDLAGGRHEQFF. V is TRBV4-2 and J is TRBJ2-1; 12 bases fit TRBD2. J was trimmed by 8 bases and V by 6 bases; bases with no gene match: 11. The CDR3 consists of 16 residues. Germline V gene data show CDR1 as LGHNA and CDR2 as YNFKEQ.

The CDR3 sequence is CASSLSGGYEKLFF. The CDR3 coding sequence is TGTGCCAGCAGTCTCAGTGGGGGGTACGAAAAACTGTTTTTT. The chain has TRBV28 and TRBJ1-4; maybe TRBD1 (5 bases). The CDR3 extends over 14 amino acids. Germline V gene lookup returns CDR1 MDHEN and CDR2 SYDVKM. Trimming stripped 5 bases from V and 8 bases from J, with 15 bases between.

The rearrangement uses TRBV28 and TRBJ1-5; a weak D match, TRBD1 (6 bases). Germline CDR1 reads MDHEN; CDR2 reads SYDVKM. The V gene lost 6 bases and the J gene lost 0 bases, with 18 bases spanning the gap. The CDR3 is 17 amino acids. The CDR3 DNA sequence: TGTGCCAGCAGCTCAAGGCGAACAGGGTATAGCAATCAGCCCCAGCATTTT. Its translation: CASSSRRTGYSNQPQHF. The full variable domain, completed using reference TRBV28 and TRBJ1-5, is DVKVTQSSRYLVKRTGEKVFLECVQDMDHENMFWYRQDPGLGLRLIYFSYDVKMKEKGDIPEGYSVSREKKERFSLILESASTNQTSMYLCASSSRRTGYSNQPQHFGDGTRLSIL.

The rearrangement links TRBV19 to TRBJ1-5; 8 bases are a match to TRBD1. CDR1 LNHDA and CDR2 SQIVND come from the germline V gene (reference sequence). This CDR3 is 16 amino acids long. Trimming cost V 1 base and J 7 bases; bases outside gene matches: 9. CDR3 sequence: CASSIAHSGGGQPQHF. CDR3 coding DNA: TGTGCCAGTAGTATAGCCCACTCAGGGGGCGGACAGCCCCAGCATTTT.

The chain uses TRBV28 and TRBJ1-1; TRBD1 might be the D (5 bases). CDR1 MDHEN and CDR2 SYDVKM come from the germline V gene. The CDR3 loop spans 13 amino acids. The V gene lost 7 bases and the J gene lost 1 base, with 10 bases spanning the gap. DNA for the CDR3: TGTGCCAGCACCCCCGGGGGGAACACTGAAGCTTTCTTT. This gives the protein CASTPGGNTEAFF.

This rearrangement joins TRBV27 to TRBJ2-7, with 9 bases lining up with TRBD1. This CDR3 has 14 residues. Trimming cost V 3 bases and J 7 bases; bases outside gene matches: 7. The germline gives CDR1 MNHEY, CDR2 SMNVEV (reference sequence). CDR3 DNA: TGTGCCAGCAGTTTCGGGACAGGGTTCTGGGAGCAGTACTTC. Protein product: CASSFGTGFWEQYF.

This clone was detected once. The chain is built from TRBV28 and TRBJ2-1; D not certain. Looked up from germline, CDR1 is MDHEN and CDR2 is SYDVKM. V shed 3 bases and J shed 3 bases, with 6 bases lying between them. CDR3 length: 13 residues. CDR3 sequence reads: CASSFVLYNEQFF. The DNA of the CDR3 is TGTGCCAGCAGTTTTGTCCTCTACAATGAGCAGTTCTTC.

V is TRBV7-7 and J is TRBJ2-7; 9 nucleotides match TRBD1. Germline values: CDR1 SSHAT, CDR2 FNYEAQ (reference sequence). V lost 5 bases and J lost 6; bases outside the gene matches: 5. CDR3 length: 13 amino acids. The CDR3 protein is CASSPRTGAEQYF. The CDR3 coding sequence is TGTGCCAGCAGCCCCCGGACAGGGGCCGAGCAGTACTTC.

This sequence joins TRBV28 and TRBJ1-1; D uncertain. V was shortened by 8 bases and J by 5 bases, with 18 bases between the two germline ends. Germline CDR1 MDHEN, CDR2 SYDVKM. The CDR3 length is 14 residues. The CDR3 region is CASVTSTGWTEAFF. In DNA form, the CDR3 reads TGTGCCAGCGTAACTTCCACGGGTTGGACTGAAGCTTTCTTT. The entire variable domain, with the rest obtained from reference TRBV28 and TRBJ1-1, is as follows: DVKVTQSSRYLVKRTGEKVFLECVQDMDHENMFWYRQDPGLGLRLIYFSYDVKMKEKGDIPEGYSVSREKKERFSLILESASTNQTSMYLCASVTSTGWTEAFFGQGTRLTVV.